Each of the 21 T cell receptor beta chains below was sequenced from the same sample in a study of identical twins. MiXCR, run by TCRdb on the 5' RACE reads, gives a single entry per CDR3 protein. The sample has some 500,000 distinct CDR3 sequences; 14% are singletons. The same sample was also used in a study of yellow fever vaccine responses in identical twins.

What was sequenced was CD4+ T cells sorted from blood. Receptor source: a young woman in good health.

This clonotype was recorded many times. The CDR3 DNA sequence: TGTGCCAGCAGGTCAGATGGGGACACTGAAGCTTTCTTT. Translating it yields CASRSDGDTEAFF. The rearrangement uses TRBV12-3 or TRBV12-4 and TRBJ1-1; D is unresolved. The CDR3 has 13 amino acids. Between the trimmed V and J ends, which lost 6 bases and 3 bases, there was a span of 11 bases.

There are a few counts of this clonotype. This chain joins TRBV10-3 and TRBJ1-6; D possibly corresponds to TRBD1 (5 bases). Germline V gene lookup returns CDR1 ENHRY and CDR2 SYGVKD. The CDR3 length is 14 residues. The V gene lost 6 bases and the J gene lost 5 bases, with 11 bases spanning the gap. The CDR3 reads CAISRDRDNSPLHF. The CDR3 DNA reads as TGTGCCATCAGCCGGGACCGAGATAATTCACCCCTCCACTTT.

This clonotype was counted between two and nine times. V usage is TRBV27 and J usage is TRBJ2-7; D not certain. Germline V lookup: CDR1 MNHEY, CDR2 SMNVEV (reference sequence). CDR3 size: 14 residues. Between the trimmed V and J ends, which lost 7 bases and 2 bases, there was a span of 15 bases. Written as DNA, the CDR3 is TGTGCCAGCACCGTAAAGTCTTGGGCCTACGAGCAGTACTTC. It specifies CASTVKSWAYEQYF.

This chain uses TRBV18 with TRBJ2-5; D is undetermined. Trimming removed 3 bases at V and 5 bases at J, with 10 bases between. The CDR3 consists of 13 residues. Germline CDR1 and CDR2: KGHSH and LQKENI. In DNA, the CDR3 is TGTGCCAGCTCACCGTATTCAGATGAGACCCAGTACTTC. It encodes CASSPYSDETQYF. Full variable domain (remainder filled in from reference TRBV18 and TRBJ2-5): NAGVMQNPRHLVRRRGQEARLRCSPMKGHSHVYWYRQLPEEGLKFMVYLQKENIIDESGMPKERFSAEFPKEGPSILRIQQVVRGDSAAYFCASSPYSDETQYFGPGTRLLVL.

This clonotype showed up just a few times. The chain combines TRBV9 with TRBJ2-6; tentative D call: TRBD2 (6 bases). The CDR3 consists of 17 residues. Germline V gene data show CDR1 as SGDLS and CDR2 as YYNGEE. V dropped 4 bases and J dropped 0 bases, with 14 bases sitting between them. This CDR3 reads CASSPWGDPSGANVLTF. The CDR3 bases are TGTGCCAGCAGCCCTTGGGGGGACCCCTCTGGGGCCAACGTCCTGACTTTC.

This clonotype occurred a few times. The chain employs TRBV18 and TRBJ2-7, with D possibly TRBD1 on 5 matching bases. The CDR3 runs 15 residues. Germline CDR1 and CDR2: KGHSH and LQKENI. V was pared by 4 bases and J by 6 bases, with 19 bases between. CDR3 DNA: TGTGCCAGCTCACGCTCCACAGGAGAGTTGAGCGAGCAGTACTTC. Translated: CASSRSTGELSEQYF.

J is TRBJ2-4 and V is TRBV28, with TRBD2 matching 12 bases. CDR1 is MDHEN and CDR2 is SYDVKM in the germline V gene. The CDR3 spans 14 residues. The trim removed 10 bases at V and 5 bases at J, leaving 6 bases unmatched. In DNA, the CDR3 is TGTGCCACGCTAGCGGGAGGGACACAAAACATTCAGTACTTC. Protein: CATLAGGTQNIQYF. The entire variable domain, with the rest obtained from reference TRBV28 and TRBJ2-4, is as follows: DVKVTQSSRYLVKRTGEKVFLECVQDMDHENMFWYRQDPGLGLRLIYFSYDVKMKEKGDIPEGYSVSREKKERFSLILESASTNQTSMYLCATLAGGTQNIQYFGAGTRLSVL.

This clonotype was found many times. The gene calls are TRBV12-3 or TRBV12-4 and TRBJ2-2; 9 nucleotides align to TRBD1. The CDR3 is made up of 16 amino acids. Trimming removed 1 base from V and 3 bases from J; junction bases left unmatched: 3. CDR3 sequence: CASSLGDRVDTGELFF. The CDR3, as DNA: TGTGCCAGCAGTTTAGGGGACAGGGTCGACACCGGGGAGCTGTTTTTT.

The V call is TRBV6-1, the J call TRBJ2-3; D unclear. The CDR3 contains 16 residues. Germline loops: CDR1 MNHNS, CDR2 SASEGT. The V and J ends lost 0 bases and 3 bases respectively, with 13 bases between them. CDR3 protein: CASSEALRRQTDTQYF. The CDR3 DNA reads TGTGCCAGCAGTGAAGCGCTTCGTCGACAAACAGATACGCAGTATTTT.

This chain uses TRBV29-1 with TRBJ2-7; 10 positions match TRBD1. Germline V gene sequence: CDR1 SQVTM, CDR2 ANQGSEA. The CDR3 length is 17 residues. The V and J ends lost 6 bases and 4 bases, in that order; junction bases with no gene match: 18. The CDR3 is CSVNRGDRGGEGYEQYF. CDR3 coding DNA: TGCAGCGTGAATAGGGGGGACAGGGGCGGCGAAGGGTACGAGCAGTACTTC.

The rearrangement uses TRBV25-1 and TRBJ2-7; 9 bases fit TRBD1. Germline V CDR1 and CDR2: MGHDK, SYGVNS. The CDR3 length is 15 residues. Losses at the gene ends were 2 bases for V and 4 bases for J; bases not matched to a gene: 6. DNA for the CDR3: TGTGCCAGCAGTGAAGCGACAGGGGGTTCGTACGAGCAGTACTTC. Its translation: CASSEATGGSYEQYF.

This clonotype showed up just a few times. A read error may be the cause here, since a much bigger clone is one base away. The chain is built from TRBV7-2 and TRBJ2-7; TRBD1 agrees at 7 bases. The germline gives CDR1 SGHTA, CDR2 FQGNSA. With 2 bases clipped from V and 6 bases from J, the junction kept 1 base outside the gene matches. The CDR3 is 12 residues long. In DNA form, the CDR3 reads TGTGCCAGCAGCTTAACAGGGGTCGAGCAGTACTTC. Residues: CASSLTGVEQYF.

The V gene is TRBV9, the J gene TRBJ2-7; perhaps TRBD2 as D (6 bases). Trimming stripped 0 bases from V and 3 bases from J, with 13 bases between. Germline CDR1 reads SGDLS; CDR2 reads YYNGEE. The CDR3 has 15 amino acids. For the CDR3, the DNA is TGTGCCAGCAGCGTAGCTCCCGGGGGAGACTACGAGCAGTACTTC. Residues: CASSVAPGGDYEQYF.

The sample holds a few counts of this clonotype. The rearrangement links TRBV10-3 to TRBJ2-7, with D possibly being TRBD1 (6 bases). Germline loops: CDR1 ENHRY, CDR2 SYGVKD. V lost 9 bases and J lost 3, with 12 bases in between. The CDR3 has 12 residues. CDR3 coding DNA: TGTGCCATTCGGGACAAAAACTACGAGCAGTACTTC. It specifies CAIRDKNYEQYF.

The genes are TRBV3-1 and TRBJ1-2; D gene uncertain. Trimming pared 3 bases from V and 8 bases from J, leaving 22 bases between. Germline V lookup: CDR1 LGHDT, CDR2 YNNKEL (reference sequence). The CDR3 runs to 16 residues. Written as DNA, the CDR3 is TGTGCCAGCAGCCATCAGGCGCGGGGTAGGGAGGGCGGCTACACCTTC. Translated: CASSHQARGREGGYTF.

V and J are TRBV5-6 and TRBJ1-3; D ambiguous. The CDR3 has 19 amino acids. V was pared by 2 bases and J by 0 bases, with 21 bases between. Germline CDR1 and CDR2: SGHDT and YYEEEE. Here the CDR3 DNA reads TGTGCCAGCAGCTTATCTTCCCGTCCAGGATGGCCCTCTGGAAACACCATATATTTT. Protein: CASSLSSRPGWPSGNTIYF.

The rearrangement uses TRBV5-1 and TRBJ2-4; D ambiguous. The CDR3 is 14 residues long. CDR1 is SGHRS and CDR2 is YFSETQ in the germline V gene. The V end was cut by 7 bases, the J end by 4 bases, with 15 bases between. CDR3 nucleotides: TGCGCCAGCCGACCCCAGGATCAGAAAAACATTCAGTACTTC. Protein product: CASRPQDQKNIQYF.

This clonotype was counted a few times. The V call is TRBV10-3, the J call TRBJ1-2; D not certain. Germline CDR1 is ENHRY and CDR2 is SYGVKD. The CDR3 runs 12 residues. The V and J ends lost 0 bases and 3 bases respectively, with 2 bases between them. DNA of the CDR3: TGTGCCATCAGTGAGTCGGACTATGGCTACACCTTC. Translated, it gives CAISESDYGYTF.

The chain has TRBV5-6 and TRBJ2-5, with 7 bases matching TRBD1. CDR1 SGHDT and CDR2 YYEEEE come from the germline V gene. V was clipped by 4 bases and J by 2 bases; unmatched bases: 8. The CDR3 runs 15 residues. CDR3 in DNA: TGTGCCAGCAGCCCACAGGGGAGAGGGCAAGAGACCCAGTACTTC. This encodes CASSPQGRGQETQYF.

This clonotype was observed a few times. V usage is TRBV7-2 and J usage is TRBJ2-3; a weak D match, TRBD2 (6 bases). V lost 1 base, J lost 0 bases, and 11 bases lay in between. CDR3 length: 16 residues. The V gene's germline CDR1 is SGHTA and CDR2 FQGNSA. The CDR3 loop is CASSLGGVGSTDTQYF. The CDR3 DNA is TGTGCCAGCAGCTTAGGCGGGGTGGGGAGCACAGATACGCAGTATTTT.

J is TRBJ2-1 and V is TRBV10-3; TRBD2 matches at 11 bases. The CDR3 runs to 15 residues. V dropped 3 bases and J dropped 8; count of bases not matched to a gene: 6. CDR1 ENHRY and CDR2 SYGVKD come from the germline V gene. CDR3 sequence (DNA): TGTGCCATCAGTGAAACTAGCGGGGGTGGGTATGAGCAGTTCTTC. Protein: CAISETSGGGYEQFF.